The rows below give T cell receptor beta chains drawn from one sample of a study of shared clonotypes between healthy human individuals. This table comes from immunoSEQ multiplex PCR, and its TCRdb copy is limited to in-frame clones, with some not included. The sample includes roughly 2.1 million clones, approximately 94% of them seen just once. Input material: naive CD8+ T cells from PBMCs. The source is a man younger than 30 in good health. Some clones in this sample may be carry-over from other donors' samples. Each CDR3 is given with its conserved first and last residue. D genes are given only for firm matches. Not every row has a clone size; where given, it reads once, few, many or a size class.

j_gene: TRBJ2-5
d_gene: NA
abundance: NA
v_gene: TRBV6-5
CDR3nt: TGTGCCAGCAATACACCTATGGAGACCCAGTACTTC
CDR3aa: CASNTPMETQYF

j_gene: TRBJ2-1
d_gene: NA
abundance: NA
v_gene: TRBV4-1
CDR3nt: TGCGCCAGCAGCCAAGGACTGGGAGCCCTTAATGAGCAGTTCTTC
CDR3aa: CASSQGLGALNEQFF

j_gene: TRBJ2-2
d_gene: NA
abundance: once
v_gene: TRBV13
CDR3nt: TGTGCCAGCAGCTTAGGAGGGACGGGACCCGGGGAGCTGTTTTTT
CDR3aa: CASSLGGTGPGELFF

j_gene: TRBJ2-3
d_gene: NA
abundance: NA
v_gene: TRBV29-1
CDR3nt: TGCAGCGTTGAAGAGCTCGAACCGGATACGCAGTATTTT
CDR3aa: CSVEELEPDTQYF

j_gene: TRBJ2-6
d_gene: NA
abundance: NA
v_gene: TRBV27
CDR3nt: TGTGCCAGCAGTTTCGTTACGGGGACTGGGGCCAACGTCCTGACTTTC
CDR3aa: CASSFVTGTGANVLTF

j_gene: TRBJ2-1
d_gene: NA
abundance: NA
v_gene: TRBV28
CDR3nt: TGTGCCAGCAGTCCTCGAAAACTAGCCCCGAGCTCCTACAATGAGCAGTTCTTC
CDR3aa: CASSPRKLAPSSYNEQFF

j_gene: TRBJ2-1
d_gene: NA
abundance: NA
v_gene: TRBV5-6
CDR3nt: TGTGCCAGCAGCTTGGGCGGCAGCTACAATGAGCAGTTCTTC
CDR3aa: CASSLGGSYNEQFF

j_gene: TRBJ2-1
d_gene: NA
abundance: NA
v_gene: TRBV9
CDR3nt: TGTGCCAGCCGGCCGGCCGATTACAATGAACAGTTCTTC
CDR3aa: CASRPADYNEQFF

j_gene: TRBJ2-7
d_gene: TRBD2
abundance: NA
v_gene: TRBV11-2
CDR3nt: TGTGCCAGCAGCTTAGATCGGCTAGCGGGACGCGAGCAGTACTTC
CDR3aa: CASSLDRLAGREQYF

j_gene: TRBJ1-5
d_gene: NA
abundance: NA
v_gene: TRBV27
CDR3nt: TGTGCCAGCAGCCAATGGGTCAATCAGCCCCAGCATTTT
CDR3aa: CASSQWVNQPQHF

j_gene: TRBJ1-4
d_gene: TRBD1
abundance: once
v_gene: TRBV19
CDR3nt: TGTGCCAGTAGTATCTACAGGGGAGTTGCAACTAATGAAAAACTGTTTTTT
CDR3aa: CASSIYRGVATNEKLFF

j_gene: TRBJ1-5
d_gene: NA
abundance: NA
v_gene: TRBV2
CDR3nt: TGTGCCAGCAGTGAACGACGGGGGCTAACGGGCCAGCCCCAGCATTTT
CDR3aa: CASSERRGLTGQPQHF

j_gene: TRBJ1-2
d_gene: NA
abundance: NA
v_gene: TRBV5-1
CDR3nt: TGCGCCAGCAGGGCGGACGGTAACTATGGCTACACCTTC
CDR3aa: CASRADGNYGYTF

j_gene: TRBJ1-5
d_gene: NA
abundance: once
v_gene: TRBV15
CDR3nt: TGTGCCACCAGCAGAGGCGTTGGTCAGTTCAATCAGCCCCAGCATTTT
CDR3aa: CATSRGVGQFNQPQHF

j_gene: TRBJ2-1
d_gene: TRBD2
abundance: NA
v_gene: TRBV2
CDR3nt: TGTGCCAGCAGCCGACAGGGACTAGCGGGGCCAGCGATTGAGCAGTTCTTC
CDR3aa: CASSRQGLAGPAIEQFF

j_gene: TRBJ1-1
d_gene: TRBD1
abundance: NA
v_gene: TRBV9
CDR3nt: TGTGCCAGCAGCGGGAGACAGGGGGCGAGCACTGAAGCTTTCTTT
CDR3aa: CASSGRQGASTEAFF

j_gene: TRBJ1-1
d_gene: NA
abundance: NA
v_gene: TRBV9
CDR3nt: TGTGCCAGCAGCGTAGGGTCAATCACTGAAGCTTTCTTT
CDR3aa: CASSVGSITEAFF

j_gene: TRBJ2-3
d_gene: TRBD2
abundance: NA
v_gene: TRBV9
CDR3nt: TGTGCCAGCAGCGGGGCGGGAGGGACAGATACGCAGTATTTT
CDR3aa: CASSGAGGTDTQYF

j_gene: TRBJ2-1
d_gene: TRBD1
abundance: NA
v_gene: TRBV29-1
CDR3nt: TGCAGCGTATCAGGGGGTCCTCCTCGTGATGAGCAGTTCTTC
CDR3aa: CSVSGGPPRDEQFF

j_gene: TRBJ1-2
d_gene: TRBD1
abundance: NA
v_gene: TRBV4-3
CDR3nt: TGCGCCAGCAGCCAATTAGAGGGGGCTGGCTACACCTTC
CDR3aa: CASSQLEGAGYTF

j_gene: TRBJ2-1
d_gene: NA
abundance: NA
v_gene: TRBV12-5
CDR3nt: TGTGCTAGTGGCACCGAACTATCAGACAATGAGCAGTTCTTC
CDR3aa: CASGTELSDNEQFF

j_gene: TRBJ2-3
d_gene: TRBD2
abundance: NA
v_gene: TRBV7-9
CDR3nt: TGTGCCAGCAGCTTAGTCGCCGGGACTAACGAGGATACGCAGTATTTT
CDR3aa: CASSLVAGTNEDTQYF

j_gene: TRBJ2-5
d_gene: NA
abundance: NA
v_gene: TRBV6-6
CDR3nt: TGTGCCAGCAGTTACATTGCAGGATGGGAGACCCAGTACTTC
CDR3aa: CASSYIAGWETQYF

j_gene: TRBJ2-4
d_gene: NA
abundance: once
v_gene: TRBV11-2
CDR3nt: TGTGCCAGCAGCCTAGGGGTACTAGCCAAAAACATTCAGTACTTC
CDR3aa: CASSLGVLAKNIQYF

j_gene: TRBJ2-3
d_gene: TRBD2
abundance: NA
v_gene: TRBV28
CDR3nt: TGTGCCAGCAGGCTACATTTAGCGGGAGCAGCAGATACGCAGTATTTT
CDR3aa: CASRLHLAGAADTQYF

j_gene: TRBJ1-3
d_gene: NA
abundance: NA
v_gene: TRBV9
CDR3nt: TGTGCCAGCAGGCAGGCATACACCATATATTTT
CDR3aa: CASRQAYTIYF

j_gene: TRBJ1-1
d_gene: NA
abundance: few
v_gene: TRBV7-3
CDR3nt: TGTGCCAGCAGCTACCAGGGGAAGGACACTGAAGCTTTCTTT
CDR3aa: CASSYQGKDTEAFF

j_gene: TRBJ2-1
d_gene: TRBD2
abundance: NA
v_gene: TRBV27
CDR3nt: TGTGCCAGCAGTGTCAGCGGGAGGGCCTCAGATGAGCAGTTCTTC
CDR3aa: CASSVSGRASDEQFF

j_gene: TRBJ2-5
d_gene: NA
abundance: NA
v_gene: TRBV7-9
CDR3nt: TGTGCCAGCAGCTTTAATGCGGTGCAAGAGACCCAGTACTTC
CDR3aa: CASSFNAVQETQYF

j_gene: TRBJ2-2
d_gene: TRBD2
abundance: NA
v_gene: TRBV5-1
CDR3nt: TGCGCCAGCAGCACCGGGACTAGCCTAACACCCGGGGAGCTGTTTTTT
CDR3aa: CASSTGTSLTPGELFF

j_gene: TRBJ2-2
d_gene: TRBD2
abundance: NA
v_gene: TRBV29-1
CDR3nt: TGCAGCGTGGGAGGGATCGGGGAGCTGTTTTTT
CDR3aa: CSVGGIGELFF

j_gene: TRBJ2-7
d_gene: TRBD2
abundance: NA
v_gene: TRBV9
CDR3nt: TGTGCCAGCAGCGTAGGTAGCGGGAGGTCCTACGAGCAGTACTTC
CDR3aa: CASSVGSGRSYEQYF

j_gene: TRBJ2-7
d_gene: NA
abundance: NA
v_gene: TRBV7-9
CDR3nt: TGTGCCAGCAGCAGCGGACATTTCTACGAGCAGTACTTC
CDR3aa: CASSSGHFYEQYF

j_gene: TRBJ1-5
d_gene: NA
abundance: NA
v_gene: TRBV19
CDR3nt: TGTGCCAGTAGCCCGAGCGGGGGGCTCGGACAGCCCCAGCATTTT
CDR3aa: CASSPSGGLGQPQHF

j_gene: TRBJ1-1
d_gene: NA
abundance: NA
v_gene: TRBV19
CDR3nt: TGTGCCAGTAGTTATACCCCCCTGGGATACACTGAAGCTTTCTTT
CDR3aa: CASSYTPLGYTEAFF

j_gene: TRBJ2-1
d_gene: TRBD2
abundance: NA
v_gene: TRBV13
CDR3nt: TGTGCCAGCAGCTCGACTAGCGGGAATTACAATGAGCAGTTCTTC
CDR3aa: CASSSTSGNYNEQFF

j_gene: TRBJ1-5
d_gene: TRBD1
abundance: NA
v_gene: TRBV7-8
CDR3nt: TGTGCCAGCAGCTCGGACCCACAGGGGATGTTGAATCAGCCCCAGCATTTT
CDR3aa: CASSSDPQGMLNQPQHF

j_gene: TRBJ2-2
d_gene: TRBD2
abundance: NA
v_gene: TRBV2
CDR3nt: TGTGCCAGCAGTGCTACTAGCGGGAGACGAACCGGGGAGCTGTTTTTT
CDR3aa: CASSATSGRRTGELFF

j_gene: TRBJ2-2
d_gene: NA
abundance: once
v_gene: TRBV9
CDR3nt: TGTGCCAGCTACAGTGGCACCGGGGAGCTGTTTTTT
CDR3aa: CASYSGTGELFF

j_gene: TRBJ2-4
d_gene: NA
abundance: NA
v_gene: TRBV6-5
CDR3nt: TGTGCCAGCATCGGCTGGGAGCAGGGAGAAAACATTCAGTACTTC
CDR3aa: CASIGWEQGENIQYF

j_gene: TRBJ2-7
d_gene: TRBD2
abundance: NA
v_gene: TRBV15
CDR3nt: TGTGCCACCAGCGAACTACTAGCGGGAGTAGGCGAGCAGTACTTC
CDR3aa: CATSELLAGVGEQYF

j_gene: TRBJ2-1
d_gene: NA
abundance: NA
v_gene: TRBV6-5
CDR3nt: TGTGCCAGCAGTTACTCGGGTTCGTACAATGAGCAGTTCTTC
CDR3aa: CASSYSGSYNEQFF

j_gene: TRBJ2-4
d_gene: NA
abundance: NA
v_gene: TRBV28
CDR3nt: TGTGCCAGCAGCCCGGCTGACAGGAGGATAGCCAAAAACATTCAGTACTTC
CDR3aa: CASSPADRRIAKNIQYF

j_gene: TRBJ1-4
d_gene: NA
abundance: NA
v_gene: TRBV27
CDR3nt: TGTGCCGGAGGGGTAGAAAAACTGTTTTTT
CDR3aa: CAGGVEKLFF

j_gene: TRBJ2-5
d_gene: NA
abundance: NA
v_gene: TRBV7-9
CDR3nt: TGTGCCAGCAGGAAAGACGGGCAGATTGAGGAGACCCAGTACTTC
CDR3aa: CASRKDGQIEETQYF

j_gene: TRBJ1-3
d_gene: NA
abundance: NA
v_gene: TRBV30
CDR3nt: TGTGCCTGCCAGGGACGGACCTCTGGAAACACCATATATTTT
CDR3aa: CACQGRTSGNTIYF

j_gene: TRBJ2-7
d_gene: TRBD2
abundance: NA
v_gene: TRBV11-2
CDR3nt: TGTGCCAGCAGCTTATTGTCTAGCGGAGCCTACGAGCAGTACTTC
CDR3aa: CASSLLSSGAYEQYF

j_gene: TRBJ2-5
d_gene: TRBD2
abundance: NA
v_gene: TRBV2
CDR3nt: TGTGCCAGCAGCCAGTTAGCGGGAGGGTACCAAGAGACCCAGTACTTC
CDR3aa: CASSQLAGGYQETQYF

j_gene: TRBJ1-1
d_gene: TRBD1
abundance: once
v_gene: TRBV5-3
CDR3nt: TGTGCCCATATCACAGGGGGCCTCGGGGTGAACACTGAAGCTTTCTTT
CDR3aa: CAHITGGLGVNTEAFF

j_gene: TRBJ2-1
d_gene: NA
abundance: NA
v_gene: TRBV7-9
CDR3nt: TGTGCCAGCAGCCACGCGGACAATGAGCAGTTCTTC
CDR3aa: CASSHADNEQFF

j_gene: TRBJ2-7
d_gene: NA
abundance: NA
v_gene: TRBV5-1
CDR3nt: TGCGCCAGCAGCACCGGCCCCTTGGGCGAGCAGTACTTC
CDR3aa: CASSTGPLGEQYF

j_gene: TRBJ2-2
d_gene: NA
abundance: NA
v_gene: TRBV10-3
CDR3nt: TGTGCCATCAGTGAGTCGATTAGTTTAGGGGCCGGGGAGCTGTTTTTT
CDR3aa: CAISESISLGAGELFF

j_gene: TRBJ2-1
d_gene: TRBD2
abundance: NA
v_gene: TRBV19
CDR3nt: TGTGCCAGTTCTGAGGGACTAGCGGGAGGGGATGAGCAGTTCTTC
CDR3aa: CASSEGLAGGDEQFF

j_gene: TRBJ2-7
d_gene: TRBD2
abundance: NA
v_gene: TRBV11-2
CDR3nt: TGTGCCAGCAGCCAGGGACTAGCGCCCGAGCAGTACTTC
CDR3aa: CASSQGLAPEQYF

j_gene: TRBJ1-1
d_gene: NA
abundance: NA
v_gene: TRBV28
CDR3nt: TGTGCCAGCCGCTCCCCCCGACCAGGGCTTCTTACTGAAGCTTTCTTT
CDR3aa: CASRSPRPGLLTEAFF

j_gene: TRBJ2-5
d_gene: NA
abundance: NA
v_gene: TRBV29-1
CDR3nt: TGCAGCGCGGTGTTGGGCGGCGGAGAGACCCAGTACTTC
CDR3aa: CSAVLGGGETQYF